This TCR beta chain was identified during a study of blood T cell repertoires in COVID-19. The germline gives CDR1 LNHDA, CDR2 SQIVND (reference sequence). This CDR3 is 17 amino acids long. With V trimmed by 4 bases and J by 4 bases, 15 bases remained unmatched. How the authors handled the data: Researchers report that nucleated cell counts were estimated from reference gene primer amplification. Clones were read by immunoSEQ multiplex PCR, and TCRdb kept only the in-frame ones, dropping some. V and J calls and clone size follow that table, whereas D and trimming were derived from the DNA. The sample carries about 190,000 clones, roughly 79% recorded once.

The clonotype comes from a woman in her 70s with acute or convalescent COVID-19. The sequencing input was peripheral blood. The chain joins TRBV19 to TRBJ2-5, with 7 bases aligning to TRBD1. CDR3 sequence (DNA): TGTGCCAGTAGTACAATAAATCGACAGGGTTTAGGAGAGACCCAGTACTTC. Its protein product is CASSTINRQGLGETQYF.